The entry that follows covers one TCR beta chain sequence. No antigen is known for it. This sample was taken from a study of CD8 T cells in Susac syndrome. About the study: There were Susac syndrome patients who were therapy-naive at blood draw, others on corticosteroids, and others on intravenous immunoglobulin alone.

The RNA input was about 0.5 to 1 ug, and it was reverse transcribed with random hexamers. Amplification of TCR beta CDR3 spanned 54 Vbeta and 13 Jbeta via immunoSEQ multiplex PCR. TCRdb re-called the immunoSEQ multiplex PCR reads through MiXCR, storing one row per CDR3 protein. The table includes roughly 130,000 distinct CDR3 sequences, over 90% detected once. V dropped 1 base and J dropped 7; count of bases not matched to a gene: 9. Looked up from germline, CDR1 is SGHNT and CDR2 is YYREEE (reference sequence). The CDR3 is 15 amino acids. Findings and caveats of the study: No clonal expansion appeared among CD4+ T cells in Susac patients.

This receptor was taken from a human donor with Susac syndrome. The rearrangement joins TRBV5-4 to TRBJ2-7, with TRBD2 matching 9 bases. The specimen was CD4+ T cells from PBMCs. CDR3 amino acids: CASSLPSGMAREQYF. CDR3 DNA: TGTGCCAGCAGCTTGCCTAGCGGGATGGCTCGGGAGCAGTACTTC. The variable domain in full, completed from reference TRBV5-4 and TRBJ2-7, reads ETGVTQSPTHLIKTRGQQVTLRCSSQSGHNTVSWYQQALGQGPQFIFQYYREEENGRGNFPPRFSGLQFPNYSSELNVNALELDDSALYLCASSLPSGMAREQYFGPGTRLTVT.